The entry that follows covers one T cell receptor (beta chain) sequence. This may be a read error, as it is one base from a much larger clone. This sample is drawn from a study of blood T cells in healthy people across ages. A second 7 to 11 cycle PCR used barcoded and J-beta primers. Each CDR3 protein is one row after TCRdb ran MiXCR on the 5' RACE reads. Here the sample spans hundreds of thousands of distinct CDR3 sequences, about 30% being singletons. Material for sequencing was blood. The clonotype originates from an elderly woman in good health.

CDR3 loop: CVSTPRKGWAGETQYF. The DNA of the CDR3 is TGTGTCAGCACTCCTAGAAAGGGGTGGGCAGGAGAGACCCAGTACTTC. The chain recombines TRBV25-1 with TRBJ2-5; a possible D gene is TRBD1 (5 bases). Germline CDR1 MGHDK, CDR2 SYGVNS. This CDR3 region has 16 residues. The whole variable domain, filled in from reference TRBV25-1 and TRBJ2-5, reads EADIYQTPRYLVIGTGKKITLECSQTMGHDKMYWYQQDPGMELHLIHYSYGVNSTEKGDLSSESTVSRIRTEHFPLTLESARPSHTSQYLCVSTPRKGWAGETQYFGPGTRLLVL.